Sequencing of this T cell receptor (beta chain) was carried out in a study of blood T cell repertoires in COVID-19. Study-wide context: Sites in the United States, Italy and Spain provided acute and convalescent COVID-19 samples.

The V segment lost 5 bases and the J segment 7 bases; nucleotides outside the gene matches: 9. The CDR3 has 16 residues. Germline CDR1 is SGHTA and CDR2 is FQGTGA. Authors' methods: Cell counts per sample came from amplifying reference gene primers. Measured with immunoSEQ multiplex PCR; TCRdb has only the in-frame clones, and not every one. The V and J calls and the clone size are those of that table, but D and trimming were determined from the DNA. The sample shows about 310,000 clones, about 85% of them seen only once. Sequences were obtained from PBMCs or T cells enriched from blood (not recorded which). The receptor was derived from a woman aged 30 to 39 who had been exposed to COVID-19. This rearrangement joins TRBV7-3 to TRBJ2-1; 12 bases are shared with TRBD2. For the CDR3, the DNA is TGTGCCAGCAGCGACGCGAGGACTAGCGGGATGAATGAGCAGTTCTTC. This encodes CASSDARTSGMNEQFF.